A selection of T cell receptor beta chains follows, all from one sample in a study of preoperative IRX-2 immunotherapy in early breast cancer. This table comes from immunoSEQ multiplex PCR, and its TCRdb copy is limited to in-frame clones, with some not included. The sample consists of about 89,000 clones, 86% of them appearing once. Sequenced material: tumor tissue, taken after IRX-2 immunotherapy. All receptors derive from a human donor with breast cancer. Both conserved end residues are part of each CDR3. D genes are given only for firm matches.

CDR3nt	CDR3aa	d_gene	v_gene	j_gene
TGTGCCAGCAGCCCACCCGGGCGGTCTAGCACAGATACGCAGTATTTT	CASSPPGRSSTDTQYF	.	TRBV7-5	TRBJ2-3
TGTGCCAGCAGCTACCAGACTGCGCTGGGTAATGAAAAACTGTTTTTT	CASSYQTALGNEKLFF	.	TRBV11-3	TRBJ1-4
TGTGCCAGCAGTTCCCCTCTTGGACAGTTTTCCTACGAGCAGTACTTC	CASSSPLGQFSYEQYF	.	TRBV28	TRBJ2-7
TGCAGCGTTGCGGACAGCGTGGCCGCTGACACCTTC	CSVADSVAADTF	.	TRBV29-1	TRBJ1-2
TGTGCCAGCAGCTTCGACACCCTATGGGGTAGCTACACCTTC	CASSFDTLWGSYTF	.	TRBV7-7	TRBJ1-2
TGTGCCAGCAAACAGGGAAACACCATATATTTT	CASKQGNTIYF	.	TRBV6-7	TRBJ1-3
TGTGCCAGCAGTTACTCGGTGCGTCGGAACACTGAAGCTTTCTTT	CASSYSVRRNTEAFF	.	TRBV6-8	TRBJ1-1
TGTGCCAGCAGTTTATCGATAGCCGGGCAAGAGTTCTTT	CASSLSIAGQEFF	.	TRBV28	TRBJ1-1
TGTGCCAGCAGTTTATTATCAGGGCGCGGCTACACCTTC	CASSLLSGRGYTF	.	TRBV28	TRBJ1-2
TGCGCCAGCAGCTTGGATCGGCCGTGGGGGGCTCATGGCTACACCTTC	CASSLDRPWGAHGYTF	.	TRBV5-1	TRBJ1-2
TGCGCCAGCAGCCAAGGGGAGACTGCCGATACGCAGTATTTT	CASSQGETADTQYF	.	TRBV1	TRBJ2-3
TGTGCCAGTAGTTCCCAGGGTTGGGCCCAGCATTTT	CASSSQGWAQHF	.	TRBV19	TRBJ1-5
TGTGCCAGCTCTCGGACTCCGGGACAGGGGGGGCAGCCCCAGCATTTT	CASSRTPGQGGQPQHF	TRBD1	TRBV18	TRBJ1-5
TGTGCCATCAGTGTATCAGGGGGCTTCAATGAAAAACTGTTTTTT	CAISVSGGFNEKLFF	TRBD1	TRBV6-8	TRBJ1-4
TGCAGCGTTGAAGACCCTCCGGGCCCCAACTATGGCTACACCTTC	CSVEDPPGPNYGYTF	.	TRBV29-1	TRBJ1-2
TGTGCCAGCAGTTCTACCTCCGGGACAGGGAGGCGTCAGCCCCAGCATTTT	CASSSTSGTGRRQPQHF	TRBD1	TRBV6-4	TRBJ1-5